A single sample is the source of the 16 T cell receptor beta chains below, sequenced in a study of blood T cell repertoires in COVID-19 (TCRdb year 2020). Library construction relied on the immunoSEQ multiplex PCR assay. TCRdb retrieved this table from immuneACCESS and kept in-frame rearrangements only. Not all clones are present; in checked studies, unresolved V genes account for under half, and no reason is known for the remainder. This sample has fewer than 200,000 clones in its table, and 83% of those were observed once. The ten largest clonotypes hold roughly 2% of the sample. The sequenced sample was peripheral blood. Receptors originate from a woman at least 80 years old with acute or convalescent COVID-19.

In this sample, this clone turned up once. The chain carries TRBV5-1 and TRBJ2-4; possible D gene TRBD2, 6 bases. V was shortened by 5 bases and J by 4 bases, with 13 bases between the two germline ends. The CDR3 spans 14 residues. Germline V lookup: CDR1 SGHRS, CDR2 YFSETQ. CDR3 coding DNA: TGCGCCAGCAGTCTTGTGGCGGGAAAAAACATTCAGTACTTC. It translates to CASSLVAGKNIQYF.

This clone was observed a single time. The chain's CDR3 is CASSQEAVFSGGRPNNEQFF. The CDR3 DNA reads TGCGCCAGCAGCCAAGAAGCGGTCTTTAGTGGCGGGAGGCCTAACAATGAGCAGTTCTTC. The chain carries TRBV4-3 and TRBJ2-1; 8 bases line up with TRBD2. Germline V gene data show CDR1 as LGHNA and CDR2 as YSLEER. The CDR3 consists of 20 residues. With 0 bases clipped from V and 5 bases from J, the junction kept 18 bases outside the gene matches.

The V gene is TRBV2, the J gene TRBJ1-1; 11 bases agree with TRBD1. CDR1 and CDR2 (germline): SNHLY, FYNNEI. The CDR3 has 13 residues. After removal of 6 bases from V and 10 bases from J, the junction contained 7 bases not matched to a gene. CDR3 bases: TGTGCCAGCAGCTCGGGACAGGGGGTAAGAGCTTTCTTT. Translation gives CASSSGQGVRAFF.

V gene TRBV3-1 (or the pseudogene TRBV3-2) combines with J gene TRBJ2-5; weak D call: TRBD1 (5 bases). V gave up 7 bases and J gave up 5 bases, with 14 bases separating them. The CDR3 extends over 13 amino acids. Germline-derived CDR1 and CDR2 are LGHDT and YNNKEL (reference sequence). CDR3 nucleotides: TGTGCCAGCAAGACATGGGGCCGGGAGACCCAGTACTTC. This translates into CASKTWGRETQYF.

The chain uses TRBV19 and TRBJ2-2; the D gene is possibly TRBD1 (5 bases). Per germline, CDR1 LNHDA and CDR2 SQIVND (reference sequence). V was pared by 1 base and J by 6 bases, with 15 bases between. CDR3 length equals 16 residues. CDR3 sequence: CASSIALRQGAGELFF. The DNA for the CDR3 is TGTGCCAGTAGTATAGCGTTACGGCAGGGTGCCGGGGAGCTGTTTTTT.

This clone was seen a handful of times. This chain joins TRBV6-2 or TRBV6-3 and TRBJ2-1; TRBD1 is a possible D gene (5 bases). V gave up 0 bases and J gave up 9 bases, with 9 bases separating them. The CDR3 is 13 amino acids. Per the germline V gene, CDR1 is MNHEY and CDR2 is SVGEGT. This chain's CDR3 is CASSYSQGGEQFF. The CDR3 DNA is TGTGCCAGCAGTTACTCGCAGGGCGGTGAGCAGTTCTTC.

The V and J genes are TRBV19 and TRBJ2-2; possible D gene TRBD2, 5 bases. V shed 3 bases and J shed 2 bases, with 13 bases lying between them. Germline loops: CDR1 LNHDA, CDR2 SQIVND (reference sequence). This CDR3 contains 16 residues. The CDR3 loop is CASSISAGLNTGELFF. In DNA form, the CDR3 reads TGTGCCAGTAGTATTTCTGCGGGCCTAAACACCGGGGAGCTGTTTTTT.

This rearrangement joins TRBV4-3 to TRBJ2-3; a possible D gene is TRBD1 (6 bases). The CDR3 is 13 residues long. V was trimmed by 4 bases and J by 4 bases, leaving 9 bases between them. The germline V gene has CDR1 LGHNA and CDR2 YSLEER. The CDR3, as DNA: TGCGCCAGCAGCCGAACAGGGTCAGATACGCAGTATTTT. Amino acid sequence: CASSRTGSDTQYF.

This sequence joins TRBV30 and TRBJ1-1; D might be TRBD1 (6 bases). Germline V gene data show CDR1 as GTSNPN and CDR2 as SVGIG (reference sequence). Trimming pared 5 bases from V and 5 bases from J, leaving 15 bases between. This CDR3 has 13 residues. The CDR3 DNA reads TGTGCCTGGCACGGGACACCCGTTACTGAAGCTTTCTTT. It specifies CAWHGTPVTEAFF.

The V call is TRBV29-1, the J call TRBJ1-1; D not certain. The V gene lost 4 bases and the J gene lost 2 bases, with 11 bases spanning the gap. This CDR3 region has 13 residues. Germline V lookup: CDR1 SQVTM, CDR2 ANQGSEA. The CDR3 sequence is CSVGITVNTEAFF. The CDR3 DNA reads TGCAGCGTTGGAATTACTGTAAACACTGAAGCTTTCTTT.

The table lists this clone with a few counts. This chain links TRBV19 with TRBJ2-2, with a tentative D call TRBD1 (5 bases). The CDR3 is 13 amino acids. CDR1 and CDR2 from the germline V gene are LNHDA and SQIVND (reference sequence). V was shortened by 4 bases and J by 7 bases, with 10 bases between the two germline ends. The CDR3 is CASSSGHNGELFF. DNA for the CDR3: TGTGCCAGTAGTAGCGGACATAACGGGGAGCTGTTTTTT.

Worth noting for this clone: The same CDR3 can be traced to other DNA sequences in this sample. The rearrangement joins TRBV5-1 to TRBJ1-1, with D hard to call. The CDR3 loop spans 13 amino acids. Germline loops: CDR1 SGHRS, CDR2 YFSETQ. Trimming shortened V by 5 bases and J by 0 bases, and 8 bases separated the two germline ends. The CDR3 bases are TGCGCCAGCAGTCTCGGGATGAACACTGAAGCTTTCTTT. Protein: CASSLGMNTEAFF.

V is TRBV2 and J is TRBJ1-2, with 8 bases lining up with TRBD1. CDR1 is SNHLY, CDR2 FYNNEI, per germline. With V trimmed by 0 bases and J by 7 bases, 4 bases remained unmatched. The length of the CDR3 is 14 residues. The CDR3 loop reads CASSEAAGGVGYTF. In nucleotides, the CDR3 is TGTGCCAGCAGTGAAGCAGCAGGGGGCGTTGGCTACACCTTC.

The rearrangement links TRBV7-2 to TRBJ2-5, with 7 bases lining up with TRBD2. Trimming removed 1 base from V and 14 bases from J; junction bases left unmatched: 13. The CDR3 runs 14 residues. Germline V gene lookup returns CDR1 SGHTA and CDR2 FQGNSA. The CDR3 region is CASSLGSGAGGFYF. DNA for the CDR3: TGTGCCAGCAGCTTAGGTTCCGGGGCCGGGGGGTTTTACTTC.

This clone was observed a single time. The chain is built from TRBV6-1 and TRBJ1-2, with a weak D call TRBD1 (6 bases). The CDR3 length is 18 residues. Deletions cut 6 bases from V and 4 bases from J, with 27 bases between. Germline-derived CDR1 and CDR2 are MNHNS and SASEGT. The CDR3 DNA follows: TGTGCCAGCAGGGAAAGGGGAATGACCCGGGACAAGTCCTATGGCTACACCTTC. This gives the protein CASRERGMTRDKSYGYTF.

The CDR3, as DNA: TGTGCCAGCAGCCAAGAGGGGACAGGGGGCGCTTGGTATGGCTACACCTTC. Translating it yields CASSQEGTGGAWYGYTF. This chain joins TRBV4-2 and TRBJ1-2; 12 nucleotides align to TRBD1. J gave up 5 bases and V 0 bases, and 7 bases lay outside the gene matches. This CDR3 region has 17 residues. Germline assignment: CDR1 LGHNA and CDR2 YNFKEQ.